A single T cell receptor beta chain is shown here with its context. The antigen is not known. All donors were healthy Caucasians. CDR1 is SGDLS and CDR2 is YYNGEE in the germline V gene. The CDR3 consists of 16 residues. V dropped 4 bases and J dropped 10; count of bases not matched to a gene: 14. These data are taken from a study of identical twins. Study-wide results and limits: Beta out-of-frame sequences showed weaker excess twin sharing.

MiXCR was run by TCRdb on the 5' RACE reads, yielding one entry per CDR3 protein. The table has 700,000 or so distinct CDR3 sequences, 21% seen once. These same records also appear under a second study, on T cells expressing NK-cell markers. From that second work: Sorted CD3+CD56-NKG2C+, CD3+CD56+NKG2C- and CD3+CD56+NKG2C+ T cells were the source of the TCR beta repertoires.

The V gene is TRBV9, the J gene TRBJ2-1; TRBD2 aligns across 10 bases. Sequenced material: PBMCs. The receptor's source is a woman under 30 in good health. The DNA for the CDR3 is TGTGCCAGCAGCCCCGGAGCGGGAGGGCCCTCAGGCGAGCAGTTCTTC. It yields the protein CASSPGAGGPSGEQFF.